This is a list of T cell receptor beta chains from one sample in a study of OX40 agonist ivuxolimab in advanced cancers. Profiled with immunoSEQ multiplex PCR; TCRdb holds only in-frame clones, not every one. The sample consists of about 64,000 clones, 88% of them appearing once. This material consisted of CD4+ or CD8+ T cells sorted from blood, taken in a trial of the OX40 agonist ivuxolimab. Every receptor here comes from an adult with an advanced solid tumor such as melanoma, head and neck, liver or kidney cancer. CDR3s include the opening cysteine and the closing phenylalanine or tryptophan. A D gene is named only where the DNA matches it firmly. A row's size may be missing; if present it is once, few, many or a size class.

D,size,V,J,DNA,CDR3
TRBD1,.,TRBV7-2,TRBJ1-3,TGTGCCAGCAGCCTTCGGACAGGGATGATCTCTGGAAACACCATATATTTT,CASSLRTGMISGNTIYF
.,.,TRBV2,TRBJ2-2,TGTGCCAGCAGTGAAACAAGGGGGGGCGGGGAGCTGTTTTTT,CASSETRGGGELFF
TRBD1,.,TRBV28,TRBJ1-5,TGTGCCAGCATGGAATGGACAGGAAACCTTAATCAGCCCCAGCATTTT,CASMEWTGNLNQPQHF
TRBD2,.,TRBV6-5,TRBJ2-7,TGTGCCAGCAGCCGACTAGCCTCAAGCTCCTACGAGCAGTACTTC,CASSRLASSSYEQYF
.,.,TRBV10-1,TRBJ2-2,TGCGCCAGCAGTGAATCTCCGGTCGGGGAGCTGTTTTTT,CASSESPVGELFF
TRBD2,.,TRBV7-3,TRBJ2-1,TGTGCCAGCAGCCCAATAGCGGGAGTGAGGGTGGAGCAGTTCTTC,CASSPIAGVRVEQFF
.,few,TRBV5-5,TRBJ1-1,TGTGCCAGCAGCTTGGTCGCAGCGAACACTGAAGCTTTCTTT,CASSLVAANTEAFF
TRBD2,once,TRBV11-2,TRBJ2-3,TGTGCCAGCAGCTTAGGTTCGGGGGGGCATTTAGCGACAGATACGCAGTATTTT,CASSLGSGGHLATDTQYF
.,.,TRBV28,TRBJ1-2,TGTGCCAGCAGCACGAGGGGGATTAGGTATGGCTACACCTTC,CASSTRGIRYGYTF
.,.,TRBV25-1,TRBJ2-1,TGTGCCAGCACCAGACGGCAGGGCTCCTACAATGAGCAGTTCTTC,CASTRRQGSYNEQFF
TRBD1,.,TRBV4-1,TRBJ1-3,TGCGCCAGCAGTCTGGACAGGGGAAACACCATATATTTT,CASSLDRGNTIYF
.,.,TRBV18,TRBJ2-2,TGTGCCAGCTCTCTAGGGGGGCCAGCGAACACCGGGGAGCTGTTTTTT,CASSLGGPANTGELFF
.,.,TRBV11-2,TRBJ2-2,TGTGCCAGCAGCTTAGCCAGCTCGGGAACCGGGGAGCTGTTTTTT,CASSLASSGTGELFF
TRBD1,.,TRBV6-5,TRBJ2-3,TGTGCCAGCAGGGATTCGACAGGGAGCACAGATACGCAGTATTTT,CASRDSTGSTDTQYF
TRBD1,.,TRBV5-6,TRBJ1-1,TGTGCCAGCAGCGGTGACAGGGGAGGCACTGAAGCTTTCTTT,CASSGDRGGTEAFF
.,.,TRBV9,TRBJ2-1,TGTGCCAGCAGCGTAGTTGAGGGAGTTGGAAATGAGCAGTTCTTC,CASSVVEGVGNEQFF
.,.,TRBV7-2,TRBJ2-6,TGTGCCAGCCCCCTAATGACCTCTGGGGCCAACGTCCTGACTTTC,CASPLMTSGANVLTF
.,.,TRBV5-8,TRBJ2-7,TGTGCCAGCAGCTTGTCGGCAGCCTACGAGCAGTACTTC,CASSLSAAYEQYF
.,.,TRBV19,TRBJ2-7,TGTGCCAGTAGTGGGGAAAAGACCTACGAGCAGTACTTC,CASSGEKTYEQYF
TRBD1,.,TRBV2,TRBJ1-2,TGTGCCAGCTCCGGACAGGGGCCGTATGGCTACACCTTC,CASSGQGPYGYTF
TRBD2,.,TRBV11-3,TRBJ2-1,TGTGCCAGCAGCCACCGACATAGCGGGAGGGGGAATGAGCAGTTCTTC,CASSHRHSGRGNEQFF
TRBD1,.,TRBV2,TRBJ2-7,TGTGCCAGCAAGGAGAATACAGGGGGGATCGAGCAGTACTTC,CASKENTGGIEQYF
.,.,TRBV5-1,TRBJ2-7,TGCGCCAGCAGCTCGGACCAGAGCTACGAGCAGTACTTC,CASSSDQSYEQYF
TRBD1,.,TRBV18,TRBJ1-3,TGTGCCAGCTCATCAGACAGGGGAGGCAACACCATATATTTT,CASSSDRGGNTIYF